The 21 T cell receptor beta chains listed next were all sequenced from one sample in a study of beta chain features in type 1 diabetes. Study results and caveats: Moderate but significant shortening of TCRB CDR3s was recorded in all four CD4+ subsets from Type 1 diabetes patients.

As every portion of the isolated RNA was reverse transcribed, the sequencing read expressed TCRB transcripts. Assay: immunoSEQ multiplex PCR; the TCRdb copy retains only in-frame clones and omits some. Counted here are about 190,000 clones, approximately 8.1% occurring once; the ten biggest clones make up about 1%. These TCRs' antigens remain unknown. Input material: central memory CD4+ T cells from blood. These receptors all stem from a woman aged 40 to 50 with type 1 diabetes.

The chain is built from TRBV27 and TRBJ1-2, with TRBD1 identical over 7 bases. J was trimmed by 2 bases and V by 5 bases; bases with no gene match: 2. CDR3 size: 13 residues. The germline V gene encodes CDR1 MNHEY and CDR2 SMNVEV (reference sequence). The CDR3 spells CASSRGQNYGYTF. The DNA of the CDR3 is TGTGCCAGCAGTCGGGGACAGAACTATGGCTACACCTTC.

This clone was detected only a few times. J is TRBJ2-5 and V is TRBV20-1, with no clear D. The germline CDR1 and CDR2 sequences are DFQATT and SNEGSKA (reference sequence). The CDR3 consists of 11 residues. Trimming cost V 3 bases and J 5 bases, with 7 bases left between them. The CDR3 sequence: CSARGVETQYF. In DNA form, the CDR3 reads TGCAGTGCTAGGGGCGTGGAGACCCAGTACTTC.

The chain combines TRBV28 with TRBJ2-1; 10 bases align to TRBD2. Germline V lookup: CDR1 MDHEN, CDR2 SYDVKM. The CDR3 is 14 residues long. Trimming removed 8 bases from V and 6 bases from J; junction bases left unmatched: 7. The CDR3 is CASVTSGTSNEQFF. DNA of the CDR3: TGTGCCAGCGTTACTAGCGGGACTAGCAATGAGCAGTTCTTC.

This clone appeared a few times. The V call is TRBV25-1, the J call TRBJ1-2, with TRBD1 matching over 9 bases. Per germline, CDR1 MGHDK and CDR2 SYGVNS. The V gene end was trimmed by 3 bases and the J gene end by 8 bases; junction bases not matched to a gene: 7. The CDR3 spans 14 residues. This CDR3 reads CASSDLQGARGYTF. In DNA form, the CDR3 reads TGTGCCAGCAGTGACCTACAGGGGGCGCGCGGCTACACCTTC.

In its sample, this clone was seen a few times. An end of the junction differs from the germline gene, which may be a read error. The gene calls are TRBV6-5 and TRBJ2-1; perhaps TRBD2 as D (5 bases). This CDR3 is 14 amino acids long. Per germline, CDR1 MNHEY and CDR2 SVGAGI. CDR3 nucleotides: TGTGCCAGCAGTGACTCCTCGAGGGACAATGAGCAGTTCTTC. This codes for CASSDSSRDNEQFF.

As regards this clone: Other nucleotide sequences from this sample produce the same CDR3. This chain links TRBV7-2 with TRBJ2-1, with TRBD1 as a possible D gene (5 bases). The V and J ends lost 2 bases and 0 bases respectively, with 8 bases between them. CDR1 is SGHTA, CDR2 FQGNSA, per germline. The CDR3 covers 15 residues. As DNA, the CDR3 is TGTGCCAGCAGCTTAACCAGGGACTCCTACAATGAGCAGTTCTTC. This translates into CASSLTRDSYNEQFF. The whole variable domain, filled in from reference TRBV7-2 and TRBJ2-1, reads GAGVSQSPSNKVTEKGKDVELRCDPISGHTALYWYRQSLGQGLEFLIYFQGNSAPDKSGLPSDRFSAERTGGSVSTLTIQRTQQEDSAVYLCASSLTRDSYNEQFFGPGTRLTVL.

The V and J genes are TRBV7-6 and TRBJ1-2; 10 positions match TRBD1. V lost 1 base, J lost 4 bases, and 6 bases stayed unmatched. Germline CDR1 SGHVS, CDR2 FNYEAQ. This CDR3 has 16 residues. For the CDR3, the DNA is TGTGCCAGCAGCTTAGAAGAGACAGGGGGCGTCTATGGCTACACCTTC. It codes for CASSLEETGGVYGYTF.

This clone was seen only a few times. This CDR3 reads CASTDGRANTGELFF. In DNA, the CDR3 is TGTGCCAGCACGGACGGGAGGGCGAACACCGGGGAGCTGTTTTTT. The chain is built from TRBV9 and TRBJ2-2; TRBD2 agrees at 8 bases. The ends lost 6 bases at V and 0 bases at J; junction bases unmatched: 4. Per the germline V gene, CDR1 is SGDLS and CDR2 is YYNGEE. The CDR3 covers 15 residues.

On this clone: Mismatch with germline at one junction end may stem from a read error. This rearrangement joins TRBV5-4 to TRBJ2-1; the D gene is possibly TRBD1 (6 bases). The CDR3 has 12 amino acids. From germline, CDR1 is SGHNT and CDR2 YYREEE (reference sequence). Written as DNA, the CDR3 is TGCGCCAGCAGCCAAGCAGGGGATGAGCAGTTCTTC. It codes for CASSQAGDEQFF.

This clone was counted a few times. The chain is built from TRBV18 and TRBJ2-1; 9 bases line up with TRBD1. V dropped 3 bases and J dropped 6; count of bases not matched to a gene: 6. The CDR3 totals 15 residues. The V gene's germline CDR1 is KGHSH and CDR2 LQKENI. The DNA for the CDR3 is TGTGCCAGCTCACCCCGGGACAGGGTCACCAATGAGCAGTTCTTC. Its translation is CASSPRDRVTNEQFF.

This CDR3 is CASSPGFYSGGGTYEQYF. Here the CDR3 DNA reads TGCGCCAGCAGCCCAGGGTTCTACAGTGGGGGGGGGACCTACGAGCAGTACTTC. The J gene is TRBJ2-7, the V gene TRBV4-1; TRBD2 matches at 7 bases. CDR1 MGHRA and CDR2 YSYEKL come from the germline V gene. The CDR3 consists of 18 residues. The junction had 17 bases not matched to a gene; V was cut back by 4 bases and J by 2 bases.

This clone turned up a few times. Different DNA sequences within this sample yield the same CDR3. V gene TRBV30 combines with J gene TRBJ1-2; D is unclear. Trimming stripped 1 base from V and 3 bases from J, with 6 bases between. Germline loops: CDR1 GTSNPN, CDR2 SVGIG (reference sequence). This CDR3 is 12 amino acids long. CDR3: CAWSAGDYGYTF. CDR3 bases: TGTGCCTGGAGTGCCGGGGACTATGGCTACACCTTC. The full variable domain, completed using reference TRBV30 and TRBJ1-2, is SQTIHQWPATLVQPVGSPLSLECTVEGTSNPNLYWYRQAAGRGLQLLFYSVGIGQISSEVPQNLSASRPQDRQFILSSKKLLLSDSGFYLCAWSAGDYGYTFGSGTRLTVV.

This clone was picked up many times. The chain recombines TRBV29-1 with TRBJ2-3; D gene unclear. The CDR3 runs to 12 residues. The germline V and J ends were trimmed by 1 base and 9 bases, with 11 bases remaining between them. From germline, CDR1 is SQVTM and CDR2 ANQGSEA. CDR3 bases: TGCAGCGTTGAAGCCTTAGAGGAGACGCAGTATTTT. Its protein is CSVEALEETQYF.

This clone was seen more than once but under ten times. The chain uses TRBV14 and TRBJ2-7; D gene uncertain. Trimming removed 3 bases at V and 3 bases at J, with 9 bases between. There are 13 residues in the CDR3. Germline CDR1 is SGHDN and CDR2 is FVKESK. In nucleotides, the CDR3 is TGTGCCAGCAGCCATCGGTTGAGCTACGAGCAGTACTTC. Translation gives CASSHRLSYEQYF.

The chain combines TRBV4-3 with TRBJ2-5; tentatively, D is TRBD2 (6 bases). The germline V and J ends were trimmed by 1 base and 7 bases, with 19 bases remaining between them. This CDR3 spans 16 amino acids. Germline V gene lookup returns CDR1 LGHNA and CDR2 YSLEER. The DNA of the CDR3 is TGCGCCAGCAGCCAAGGTGGCGGGGACGCCCGGGGGACCCAGTACTTC. This encodes CASSQGGGDARGTQYF.

This clone has more than one count but fewer than ten. The chain carries TRBV19 and TRBJ1-2; possible D gene TRBD1, 6 bases. Germline CDR1 LNHDA, CDR2 SQIVND (reference sequence). This CDR3 region has 14 residues. Trimming left V 4 bases short and J 4 bases short, with 13 bases between. The CDR3 sequence: CASSTDSRLYGYTF. The CDR3 DNA reads as TGTGCCAGTAGTACGGACAGTCGTCTCTATGGCTACACCTTC.

The chain couples TRBV28 to TRBJ1-1; D is perhaps TRBD1 (6 bases). Germline V gene data show CDR1 as MDHEN and CDR2 as SYDVKM. V lost 2 bases, J lost 4 bases, and 14 bases lay in between. The CDR3 loop spans 15 amino acids. The CDR3 DNA reads TGTGCCAGCAGTTTACCCATACAGGGTGGCACTGAAGCTTTCTTT. This gives the protein CASSLPIQGGTEAFF.

The sample holds a few counts of this clone. The chain recombines TRBV5-1 with TRBJ2-7; 9 nucleotides line up with TRBD1. The V and J ends lost 3 bases and 5 bases, in that order; junction bases with no gene match: 9. The CDR3 runs 15 residues. The germline V gene has CDR1 SGHRS and CDR2 YFSETQ. The CDR3 DNA reads as TGCGCCAGCAGCTACAATCCGGGACAGGGCAACGAGCAGTACTTC. It yields the protein CASSYNPGQGNEQYF.

There are a few counts of this clone. The chain recombines TRBV11-2 with TRBJ2-1; D uncertain. The ends were cut back, 3 bases at V and 8 bases at J, with 5 bases in the middle. The CDR3 is 11 residues long. Looked up from germline, CDR1 is SGHAT and CDR2 is FQNNGV. The CDR3 sequence: CASSFSYEQFF. The CDR3 DNA sequence: TGTGCCAGCAGCTTTTCGTATGAGCAGTTCTTC.

This clone was seen only a few times. This chain joins TRBV28 and TRBJ2-1, with 8 bases lining up with TRBD2. The V segment lost 6 bases and the J segment 1 base; nucleotides outside the gene matches: 8. CDR3 size: 16 residues. In germline, CDR1 is MDHEN, CDR2 SYDVKM. This chain's CDR3 is CASSEKAGASYNEQFF. CDR3 DNA: TGTGCCAGCAGCGAGAAAGCGGGAGCGTCCTACAATGAGCAGTTCTTC.

This clone was detected only a few times. In DNA, the CDR3 is TGTGCCAGCAGCCCAGGGGGCCACTCCTACGAGCAGTACTTC. Encoded protein: CASSPGGHSYEQYF. The V and J genes are TRBV7-3 and TRBJ2-7; 8 nucleotides agree with TRBD1. Trimming cost V 5 bases and J 0 bases; bases outside gene matches: 3. Looked up from germline, CDR1 is SGHTA and CDR2 is FQGTGA. The CDR3 covers 14 residues.